The 10 T cell receptor beta chains in this list originate from one sample, sequenced in a study of glioma-infiltrating T cells. Amplification of TCR alpha and beta CDR3 regions from RNA used iRepertoire nested multiplex PCR. Via MiXCR, TCRdb re-called the multiplex PCR reads, giving one row per CDR3 protein. The top ten hold 12% of the sample, which has about 400,000 distinct CDR3 sequences, more than 35% seen once. Sample: glioma tissue, nonneoplastic brain tissue, or PBMCs (not recorded which). The source is a human donor with low-grade glioma or glioblastoma, undergoing nonglioma brain surgery, or in good health (not recorded which).

Many counts were recorded for this clonotype. This chain uses TRBV27 with TRBJ2-3; tentatively, D is TRBD2 (6 bases). The CDR3 spans 14 residues. V lost 6 bases and J lost 10, with 20 bases in between. Germline V CDR1 and CDR2: MNHEY, SMNVEV (reference sequence). The CDR3 loop is CASSLVGSMLSQYF. In nucleotides, the CDR3 is TGTGCCAGCAGCCTGGTCGGGAGTATGCTTTCGCAGTATTTT.

The chain couples TRBV5-4 to TRBJ1-3; D uncertain. V lost 4 bases to trimming and J lost 2 bases, with 10 bases between them. The CDR3 contains 14 residues. Germline CDR1 SGHNT, CDR2 YYREEE (reference sequence). The CDR3 DNA reads as TGTGCCAGCAGCCAGGATCAGGCTGGAAACACCATATATTTT. Amino acid sequence: CASSQDQAGNTIYF.

The chain has TRBV7-3 and TRBJ2-3, with D hard to call. The germline V gene has CDR1 SGHTA and CDR2 FQGTGA. The CDR3 loop spans 13 amino acids. V was cut by 8 bases and J by 4 bases, with 13 bases left in between. The CDR3 sequence: CASGIYGADTQYF. CDR3 sequence (DNA): TGTGCCAGCGGGATTTATGGGGCAGATACGCAGTATTTT. Full variable domain (rest looked up from reference TRBV7-3 and TRBJ2-3): GAGVSQTPSNKVTEKGKYVELRCDPISGHTALYWYRQSLGQGPEFLIYFQGTGAADDSGLPNDRFFAVRPEGSVSTLKIQRTERGDSAVYLCASGIYGADTQYFGPGTRLTVL.

V is TRBV28 and J is TRBJ1-6; no clear D. The germline V and J ends were trimmed by 5 bases and 9 bases, with 17 bases remaining between them. The CDR3 loop spans 15 amino acids. Germline V CDR1 and CDR2: MDHEN, SYDVKM. DNA of the CDR3: TGTGCCAGCAGTGTTCGGGGTTTTATGGGTTCACCCCTCCACTTT. This sequence encodes CASSVRGFMGSPLHF.

Notes on this clonotype: This may be a read error: a much more frequent sequence differs by one nucleotide. V gene TRBV6-1 combines with J gene TRBJ2-7; D could derive from TRBD1 or TRBD2 (5 bases each). Germline loops: CDR1 MNHNS, CDR2 SASEGT. The CDR3 extends over 14 amino acids. The V end was cut by 7 bases, the J end by 6 bases, with 19 bases between. The CDR3 nucleotides are TGTGCCAGCAAGGAGAGCCAGGGACGAATCGAGCAGTACTTC. Amino acids: CASKESQGRIEQYF.

This clonotype was recorded at least ten times. The gene calls are TRBV20-1 and TRBJ1-5; 7 nucleotides match TRBD1. Germline assignment: CDR1 DFQATT and CDR2 SNEGSKA (reference sequence). The CDR3 is made up of 13 amino acids. J lost 4 bases, V lost 6 bases, and 6 bases had no gene match. CDR3: CSATRDRNQPQHF. The CDR3 DNA is TGCAGTGCCACTAGGGACAGAAATCAGCCCCAGCATTTT.

With regard to this clonotype: A read error may account for a junction end that differs from germline. The chain joins TRBV7-6 to TRBJ2-4; either TRBD1 or TRBD2 may fit D (5 bases each). This CDR3 contains 12 residues. Per germline, CDR1 SGHVS and CDR2 FNYEAQ. CDR3 coding DNA: TGTGCCAGCAGCTTAGGGGACGACATTCGGTACTTC. Translating it yields CASSLGDDIRYF.

The chain couples TRBV10-3 to TRBJ2-3; 9 bases fit TRBD2. The CDR3 spans 16 residues. V shed 6 bases and J 4 bases; nucleotides not matched to a gene: 11. Germline CDR1 reads ENHRY; CDR2 reads SYGVKD. This CDR3 reads CAISLEREVLSDTQYF. CDR3 DNA: TGTGCCATCAGCCTCGAGCGGGAGGTCTTATCAGATACGCAGTATTTT.

The rearrangement links TRBV27 to TRBJ2-7, with 10 bases fitting TRBD1. V was pared by 5 bases and J by 4 bases, with 8 bases of the junction left unmatched. Germline assignment: CDR1 MNHEY and CDR2 SMNVEV (reference sequence). The CDR3 covers 15 residues. Here the CDR3 DNA reads TGTGCCAGCAGTCCCCACTGGGGACAGGGGTACGAGCAGTACTTC. Translation gives CASSPHWGQGYEQYF.

The chain joins TRBV6-2 or TRBV6-3 to TRBJ2-1; 8 bases line up with TRBD2. CDR1 and CDR2 (germline): MNHEY, SVGEGT. This CDR3 region has 17 residues. The trim removed 0 bases at V and 2 bases at J, leaving 6 bases unmatched. The CDR3 bases are TGTGCCAGCAGTTACTCACTAGCGGATGTTCCCTACAATGAGCAGTTCTTC. Translating gives CASSYSLADVPYNEQFF.